The rows below give T cell receptor beta chains drawn from one sample of a study of blood T cell repertoires in COVID-19. Assay used: immunoSEQ multiplex PCR; TCRdb lists only in-frame clones, some missing. The sample has hundreds of thousands of clones; 70% to 85% are singletons. The sequenced material came from peripheral blood. These receptors were collected from a woman at least 80 years old with active or convalescent COVID-19. The CDR3 runs from the conserved cysteine through the conserved F or W. D genes are given only for firm matches. Size values are once, few and many counts, or a class for expanded clones, and some rows have none.

D,J,V,size,DNA,CDR3
NA,TRBJ1-6,TRBV18,NA,TGTGCCAGCTCACCAAGCAGGGGTGGGACTTCACCCCTCCACTTT,CASSPSRGGTSPLHF
TRBD1,TRBJ1-5,TRBV10-2,few,TGCGCCAGCGGGGGGACAGGGGCCGATCAGCCCCAGCATTTT,CASGGTGADQPQHF
NA,TRBJ2-1,TRBV19,NA,TGTGCCAGTAGATCCGAGGGGAGGAAACAGTTCTTC,CASRSEGRKQFF
NA,TRBJ1-3,TRBV6-5,NA,TGTGCCAGCACGGTCGTTTGGGGCCGTGGAAACACCATATATTTT,CASTVVWGRGNTIYF
TRBD1,TRBJ2-7,TRBV6-1,once,TGTGCCAGCAGTGCCCGGGACAGCCGGGACATGAGGAAGCAGTACTTC,CASSARDSRDMRKQYF
NA,TRBJ2-1,TRBV14,NA,TGTGCCAGCACTAAAGATGCGTTTTACAATGAGCAGTTCTTC,CASTKDAFYNEQFF
TRBD1,TRBJ2-7,TRBV28,NA,TGTGCCAGCAGTTTATTGTCGACAGGGGGTGGGTACGAGCAGTACTTC,CASSLLSTGGGYEQYF
TRBD1,TRBJ2-2,TRBV5-1,NA,TGCGCCAGCAGCTTGTTGACAGGGGGCTCCGGGGAGCTGTTTTTT,CASSLLTGGSGELFF
TRBD2,TRBJ2-1,TRBV5-1,NA,TGCGCCAGCAGCCCGGGGACTAGCGGGACCAATGAGCAGTTCTTC,CASSPGTSGTNEQFF
NA,TRBJ1-2,TRBV5-1,NA,TGCGCCAGCAGCTTGGCTGGCAGTAACTATGGCTACACCTTC,CASSLAGSNYGYTF
NA,TRBJ2-3,TRBV30,NA,TGTGCCTGGAGTGTTGGCGGGGGCACAGATACGCAGTATTTT,CAWSVGGGTDTQYF
NA,TRBJ1-5,TRBV19,NA,TGTGCCAGTAGTATAACCTTACAGGGTGAAATAAGCAATCAGCCCCAGCATTTT,CASSITLQGEISNQPQHF
NA,TRBJ1-2,TRBV30,NA,TGTGCCTGGAGTCCCGGGGCGGGGGAAGGCTACACCTTC,CAWSPGAGEGYTF
TRBD1,TRBJ2-7,TRBV5-3,NA,TGTGCCGGATTACACCGGGACAGGGGGCCAAGCCACTACGAGCAGTACTTC,CAGLHRDRGPSHYEQYF
NA,TRBJ2-5,TRBV20-1,NA,TGCAGTGCCACGGGGGAAGAGACCCAGTACTTC,CSATGEETQYF
NA,TRBJ1-6,TRBV5-6,NA,TGTGCCAGCAGCTTGGGAGCCATCTATAATTCACCCCTCCACTTT,CASSLGAIYNSPLHF
NA,TRBJ1-5,TRBV3-1/TRBV3-2,NA,TGTGCCAGCAGCCCGACGGGGACTTTTAATCAGCCCCAGCATTTT,CASSPTGTFNQPQHF
TRBD2,TRBJ2-7,TRBV5-1,few,TGCGCCAGCAGCTCGGGTGGAGTAGCGGGACGGTACGAGCAGTACTTC,CASSSGGVAGRYEQYF
NA,TRBJ1-3,TRBV29-1,NA,TGCAGCGCCCGCTCTGGAAACACCATATATTTT,CSARSGNTIYF
TRBD1,TRBJ1-2,TRBV3-1/TRBV3-2,once,TGTGCCAGCAGCCAACAGACAGGGGCCTATGGCTACACCTTC,CASSQQTGAYGYTF
NA,TRBJ1-4,TRBV4-1,NA,TGCGCCAGCAGCCGGGAGAAGGATGAAAAACTGTTTTTT,CASSREKDEKLFF
NA,TRBJ2-7,TRBV19,NA,TGTGCCAGTAGTATATCTGACACGGACACATACGAGCAGTACTTC,CASSISDTDTYEQYF
NA,TRBJ1-1,TRBV4-2,NA,TGTGCCAGCAGCCAAGAACACGGAGACACTGAAGCTTTCTTT,CASSQEHGDTEAFF
NA,TRBJ1-3,TRBV12-3/TRBV12-4,NA,TGTGCCAGCAGTTTATTGGCTCGAAACACCATATATTTT,CASSLLARNTIYF
NA,TRBJ2-2,TRBV3-1/TRBV3-2,NA,TGTGCCAGCAGCCAAGGATTTCTGGGGCTCACCGGGGAGCTGTTTTTT,CASSQGFLGLTGELFF
TRBD2,TRBJ2-4,TRBV2,NA,TGTGCCAGCAGCCCGCAAGGACTAGCGGGGGGGGACATTCAGTACTTC,CASSPQGLAGGDIQYF
TRBD1,TRBJ2-7,TRBV5-1,NA,TGCGCCAGCAGCTTGGGGGGGACAGTAAACTACGAGCAGTACTTC,CASSLGGTVNYEQYF
TRBD2,TRBJ2-2,TRBV24-1,NA,TGTGCCACCAGTGATCCCGGACTAGGTAATCCCGGGGAGCTGTTTTTT,CATSDPGLGNPGELFF
NA,TRBJ1-6,TRBV19,NA,TGTGCCAGTAGTGTCGGACAGACTTATAATTCACCCCTCCACTTT,CASSVGQTYNSPLHF
NA,TRBJ1-3,TRBV5-4,NA,TGTGCCAGCAGCTTGGACAGGTTCCCTGGAAACACCATATATTTT,CASSLDRFPGNTIYF
NA,TRBJ1-1,TRBV19,NA,TGTGCCAGTAGTGGACAGTTGTACCTTGGGGGCACTGAAGCTTTCTTT,CASSGQLYLGGTEAFF
TRBD2,TRBJ2-7,TRBV2,NA,TGTGCCAGCAGTGAGGGCAGCGGGGGGGCCTACGAGCAGTACTTC,CASSEGSGGAYEQYF
NA,TRBJ1-2,TRBV6-5,NA,TGTGCCAGCAGTTCAGAGACAGCTAGCTATGGCTACACCTTC,CASSSETASYGYTF
TRBD1,TRBJ2-1,TRBV7-9,NA,TGTGCCAGCAGCGTTCGACAGGGAAGGTCCTACAATGAGCAGTTCTTC,CASSVRQGRSYNEQFF
NA,TRBJ1-2,TRBV11-2,NA,TGTGCCAGCAGCTTATCAGGGGCCGCTTATGGCTACACCTTC,CASSLSGAAYGYTF
NA,TRBJ1-6,TRBV27,NA,TGTGCCAGCAGTCCGTCACAGATTTCACCCCTCCACTTT,CASSPSQISPLHF
NA,TRBJ1-5,TRBV7-2,NA,TGTGCCAGCAGCGTCGACAGTAGCAATCAGCCCCAGCATTTT,CASSVDSSNQPQHF
NA,TRBJ2-1,TRBV28,few,TGTGCCAGCAGTGAACACAGGGTACGCAATGAGCAGTTCTTC,CASSEHRVRNEQFF
TRBD1,TRBJ2-3,TRBV5-1,once,TGCGCCAGCACCTCCCTTACAGGGGACACAGATACGCAGTATTTT,CASTSLTGDTDTQYF
TRBD1,TRBJ2-2,TRBV28,NA,TGTGCCAGCAGTCTTCAGGGACAGGGGCACACCGGGGAGCTGTTTTTT,CASSLQGQGHTGELFF
NA,TRBJ2-3,TRBV5-1,few,TGCGCCAGCAGCACCAACCCCGACAGGTTAGATACGCAGTATTTT,CASSTNPDRLDTQYF
NA,TRBJ1-2,TRBV5-1,NA,TGCGCCAGCAGCCCACGAGGACAGCAGAACGGCTATGGCTACACCTTC,CASSPRGQQNGYGYTF
NA,TRBJ1-4,TRBV7-2,NA,TGTGCCAGCAGCCCCAGCCACAGGGTTAATGAAAAACTGTTTTTT,CASSPSHRVNEKLFF
NA,TRBJ1-6,TRBV30,NA,TGTGCCTGGAGCGGGGGGCTTAATTCACCCCTCCACTTT,CAWSGGLNSPLHF
NA,TRBJ1-3,TRBV7-9,NA,TGTGCCAGCAGCCAACACGGAAACACCATATATTTT,CASSQHGNTIYF
TRBD1,TRBJ1-1,TRBV4-2,once,TGTGCCAGCAGCCCCTCGGACAGGCTCTTGTTTGAAGCTTTCTTT,CASSPSDRLLFEAFF
TRBD1,TRBJ2-5,TRBV5-1,few,TGCGCCAGCAGCATACCGGGACAGGGATGGGAGACCCAGTACTTC,CASSIPGQGWETQYF
TRBD1,TRBJ1-5,TRBV27,NA,TGTGCCAGCAGGGGGTCAGGGGGACATCAGCCCCAGCATTTT,CASRGSGGHQPQHF
NA,TRBJ1-1,TRBV5-5,NA,TGTGCCAGCAGCTTGGTTACAGCCCATCGATTGAACACTGAAGCTTTCTTT,CASSLVTAHRLNTEAFF
NA,TRBJ2-6,TRBV6-5,few,TGTGCCAGCCGAGAGAATCACTCTGGGGCCAACGTCCTGACTTTC,CASRENHSGANVLTF
NA,TRBJ1-2,TRBV5-6,NA,TGTGCCAGCGGTCGCGGGGACTATGGCTACACCTTC,CASGRGDYGYTF
TRBD1,TRBJ2-3,TRBV18,NA,TGTGCCAGCGGGGAGACAGGGAGCACAGATACGCAGTATTTT,CASGETGSTDTQYF
TRBD1,TRBJ2-7,TRBV6-6,NA,TGTGCCAGCAGTACCGGGACAGGGTGGTACTTC,CASSTGTGWYF
TRBD2,TRBJ2-2,TRBV7-2,few,TGTGCCAGCAGCCGCGGGACTAGAGGTACCGGGGAGCTGTTTTTT,CASSRGTRGTGELFF